The present TCR beta chain was sequenced within a study of early T cells in non-severe SARS-CoV-2 infection (dated by TCRdb to the early 2020s). With regard to the full study: Bulk RNA from unsorted whole blood was used for TCR sequencing, so alpha and beta chains could not be paired. Beyond this particular receptor, the publication reports: VDJdb matching was skewed toward anti-spike CD8 responses and likely underestimated virus-specific expansions by missing private and CD4 specificities.

This was a case-control study nested in a cohort of healthcare workers in London, UK, who had nasopharyngeal swab PCR tests and blood samples taken every week. Between 23 and 31 March 2020, the week of the UK lockdown, healthcare workers were enrolled and then followed up weekly for as long as 16 weeks. Regarding this clonotype: What antigen it recognizes has not been identified. Base quality data are lacking; no much larger clone is found one base away.

Libraries were built with 5' RACE. Instrument on record: NextSeq 500. To correct for sequencing error and PCR bias, the TCR library protocol tagged individual cDNA molecules with unique molecular identifiers. Both TCR alpha and beta chains were sequenced, and tight co-correlation was observed between alpha and beta sequence abundances in each sample. The authors processed their data as follows. V gene, J gene and CDR3 annotation of TCR sequences was performed with Decombinator V4. TCRs were defined as expanded if a significant change between any two time points was detected under a Poisson model with p below 0.0001. TCR abundances were normalised to the total number of TCRs sequenced per sample and were expressed as counts per million. TRAV1-2 paired with TRAJ12, TRAJ20 or TRAJ33 defined MAIT TCRs, while TRAV10 paired with TRAJ18 defined iNKT TCRs. VDJdb, accessed 1 November 2021, was searched for CMV, EBV and SARS-CoV-2 annotated TCRs, with TCRs annotated for multiple antigens excluded. The public reads were reprocessed in TCRdb via fastp at Q25 and MiXCR, keeping in-frame beta chains. Each CDR3 protein gets just one entry, which takes the most common genes and DNA from the rows behind it. The V and J calls and clone size come from TCRdb's table, not from the authors' own analysis. The sample records more than 45,000 distinct CDR3 sequences, 6% to 8.5% of which are singletons. Approximately 3.1% of the sample comes from the top ten.

Taken from cysteine to phenylalanine, the CDR3 has 13 residues. Only the CDR3 DNA stays, 39 bases, in frame from base 1. The V end loses 5 bases and the J end loses 6 bases, and a stretch of 13 bases separates them. CDR1 MNHNS and CDR2 SASEGT were looked up in the germline V gene. The chain is encoded by TRBV6-1 joined to TRBJ1-1; a tentative D match to TRBD1 spans 5 bases. This TCR derives from an adult who was a healthcare worker with PCR-confirmed SARS-CoV-2 infection or an uninfected control (not recorded which). The sequenced sample was whole blood. The DNA is as follows: TGTGCCAGCAGTTCCATCCAGGGATCTGAAGCTTTCTTT. Its protein product is CASSSIQGSEAFF.